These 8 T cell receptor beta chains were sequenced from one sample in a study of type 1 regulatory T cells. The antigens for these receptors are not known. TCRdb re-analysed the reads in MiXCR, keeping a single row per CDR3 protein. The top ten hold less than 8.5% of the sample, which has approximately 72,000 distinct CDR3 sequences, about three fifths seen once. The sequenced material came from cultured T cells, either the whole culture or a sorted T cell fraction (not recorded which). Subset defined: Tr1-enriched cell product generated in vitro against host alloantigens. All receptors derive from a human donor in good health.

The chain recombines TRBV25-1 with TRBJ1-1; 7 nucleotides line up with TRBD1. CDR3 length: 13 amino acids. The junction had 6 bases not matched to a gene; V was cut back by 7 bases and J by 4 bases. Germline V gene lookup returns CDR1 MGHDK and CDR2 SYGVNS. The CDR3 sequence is CASIRPGGTEAFF. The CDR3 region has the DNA TGTGCCAGCATCCGTCCAGGGGGCACTGAAGCTTTCTTT.

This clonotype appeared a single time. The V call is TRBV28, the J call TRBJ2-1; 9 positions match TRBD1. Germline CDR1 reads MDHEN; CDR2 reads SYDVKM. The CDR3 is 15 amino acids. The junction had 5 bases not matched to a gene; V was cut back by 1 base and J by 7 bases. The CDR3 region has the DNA TGTGCCAGCAGTTTATACGGGACAGGGTCAAATGAGCAGTTCTTC. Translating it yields CASSLYGTGSNEQFF.

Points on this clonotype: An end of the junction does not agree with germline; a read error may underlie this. DNA of the CDR3: TGCGCCAGCGGCTTTGGTGACAGGGGTGCCGGGGAGCTGTTTTTT. Translation: CASGFGDRGAGELFF. The chain couples TRBV5-1 to TRBJ2-2; TRBD1 matches 8 bases. Per germline, CDR1 SGHRS and CDR2 YFSETQ. The CDR3 covers 15 residues.

The CDR3 loop is CASNLTCDRELFF. CDR3 in DNA: TGTGCCAGCAACCTAACTTGCGACCGGGAGCTGTTTTTT. V gene TRBV12-3 or TRBV12-4 combines with J gene TRBJ2-2, with D uncertain. V shed 7 bases and J shed 9 bases, with 15 bases lying between them. This CDR3 is 13 amino acids long.

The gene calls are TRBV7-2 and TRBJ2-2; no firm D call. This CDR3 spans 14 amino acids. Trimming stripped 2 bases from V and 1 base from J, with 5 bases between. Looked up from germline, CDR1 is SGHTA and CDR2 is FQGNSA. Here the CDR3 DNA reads TGTGCCAGCAGCTTAAACAGGAACACCGGGGAGCTGTTTTTT. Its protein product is CASSLNRNTGELFF.

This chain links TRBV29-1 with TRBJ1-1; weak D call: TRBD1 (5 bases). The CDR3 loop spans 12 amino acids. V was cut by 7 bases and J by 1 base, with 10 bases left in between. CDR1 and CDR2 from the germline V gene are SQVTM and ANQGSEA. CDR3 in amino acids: CSAGTGNTEAFF. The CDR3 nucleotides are TGCAGCGCCGGGACCGGGAACACTGAAGCTTTCTTT.

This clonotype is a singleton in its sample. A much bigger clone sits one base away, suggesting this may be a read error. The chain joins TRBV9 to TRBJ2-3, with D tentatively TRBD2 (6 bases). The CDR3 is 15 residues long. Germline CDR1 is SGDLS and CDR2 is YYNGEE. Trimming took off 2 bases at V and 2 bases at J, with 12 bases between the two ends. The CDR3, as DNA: TGTGCCAGCAGCGTCGGTTGGGGGGTCACAGATACGCAGTATTTT. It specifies CASSVGWGVTDTQYF.

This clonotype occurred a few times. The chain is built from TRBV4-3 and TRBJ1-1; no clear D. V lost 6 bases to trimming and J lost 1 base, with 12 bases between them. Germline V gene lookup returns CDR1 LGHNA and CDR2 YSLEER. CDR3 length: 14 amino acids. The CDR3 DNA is TGCGCCAGCAGTAGAAACAGTGGGAACACTGAAGCTTTCTTT. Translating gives CASSRNSGNTEAFF.